This TCR beta chain was identified during a study of cytomegalovirus exposure and HLA in healthy donors. Background on the study: Researchers found that about four fifths of 350 to 500 genotyped donors fell within the Caucasian-associated ancestry cluster.

Germline lookup yields CDR1 LGHNA and CDR2 YNFKEQ. This CDR3 comprises 15 residues. V dropped 4 bases and J dropped 7; count of bases not matched to a gene: 6. PCR involved 60 Vbeta and 13 Jbeta primers. The method was immunoSEQ multiplex PCR; TCRdb's version includes in-frame clones alone and lacks a portion of them. The sample has around 140,000 clones, approximately 76% seen once. The chain links TRBV4-2 to TRBJ2-2, with 10 bases matching TRBD2. Sequencing was done on a sample of PBMCs. This receptor was identified in a man in his forties in good health and CMV-seronegative. This CDR3 is CASSPRTSGGGELFF. CDR3 nucleotides: TGTGCCAGCAGCCCACGGACTAGCGGTGGCGGGGAGCTGTTTTTT.